Below are 14 T cell receptor beta chains sequenced from a single sample in a study of cytomegalovirus exposure and HLA in healthy donors. The PCR employed 60 Vbeta primers together with 13 Jbeta primers. Method: immunoSEQ multiplex PCR; TCRdb's copy keeps in-frame clones and lacks some. The sample lists over 150,000 clones; 70% to 80% were seen once. What was sequenced was PBMCs. The receptors originated from a man aged 35-49 years in good health and CMV-seronegative.

This clone was recorded only once. The chain carries TRBV28 and TRBJ2-1; D might be TRBD2 (6 bases). The V and J ends lost 5 bases and 13 bases respectively, with 15 bases between them. This CDR3 comprises 12 residues. Germline CDR1 is MDHEN and CDR2 is SYDVKM. The CDR3 DNA is TGTGCCAGCAGTCACGGACGACTAGGACAGTTCTTC. This codes for CASSHGRLGQFF. Combining the CDR3 with reference TRBV28 and TRBJ2-1 gives the whole variable domain DVKVTQSSRYLVKRTGEKVFLECVQDMDHENMFWYRQDPGLGLRLIYFSYDVKMKEKGDIPEGYSVSREKKERFSLILESASTNQTSMYLCASSHGRLGQFFGPGTRLTVL.

This clone was observed a single time. The rearrangement joins TRBV5-1 to TRBJ2-5; 8 bases are shared with TRBD1. V trimming: 5 bases; J trimming: 5 bases; junction bases outside the gene matches: 2. CDR1 is SGHRS and CDR2 is YFSETQ in the germline V gene. This CDR3 has 12 residues. This chain's CDR3 is CASRTGAETQYF. CDR3 sequence (DNA): TGCGCCAGCAGGACAGGGGCGGAGACCCAGTACTTC.

This chain uses TRBV5-8 with TRBJ2-3; D ambiguous. Trimming cost V 1 base and J 5 bases, with 14 bases left between them. Germline values: CDR1 SGHTS, CDR2 YDEGEE. CDR3 length: 15 residues. CDR3: CASSLFVPRGDTQYF. CDR3 nucleotides: TGTGCCAGCAGCTTGTTTGTCCCCCGCGGAGATACGCAGTATTTT. Using reference TRBV5-8 and TRBJ2-3 for the parts outside the CDR3, the full variable domain is EAGVTQSPTHLIKTRGQQATLRCSPISGHTSVYWYQQALGLGLQFLLWYDEGEERNRGNFPPRFSGRQFPNYSSELNVNALELEDSALYLCASSLFVPRGDTQYFGPGTRLTVL.

The DNA for the CDR3 is TGTGCCAGCAGTGAATATACAGGGAACTATGGCTACACCTTC. This translates into CASSEYTGNYGYTF. The chain recombines TRBV25-1 with TRBJ1-2; weak D call: TRBD1 (6 bases). CDR1 is MGHDK and CDR2 is SYGVNS in the germline V gene. The CDR3 runs to 14 residues. Trimming removed 0 bases from V and 2 bases from J, with 7 bases in between.

The CDR3 is CASWEGGVNEQFF. DNA of the CDR3: TGTGCCAGTTGGGAGGGAGGGGTCAATGAGCAGTTCTTC. This chain uses TRBV28 with TRBJ2-1, with TRBD2 identical over 7 bases. The CDR3 consists of 13 residues. V lost 9 bases, J lost 6 bases, and 8 bases stayed unmatched. CDR1 is MDHEN, CDR2 SYDVKM, per germline.

The chain carries TRBV2 and TRBJ2-1; no reliable D call. The V and J ends lost 3 bases and 5 bases respectively, with 8 bases between them. The length of the CDR3 is 13 residues. Germline V gene lookup returns CDR1 SNHLY and CDR2 FYNNEI. This chain's CDR3 is CASSESKNNEQFF. In nucleotides, the CDR3 is TGTGCCAGCAGTGAGTCCAAAAACAATGAGCAGTTCTTC.

This clone was counted only a few times. The chain has TRBV29-1 and TRBJ2-3, with TRBD1 matching 8 bases. This CDR3 contains 11 residues. V was clipped by 5 bases and J by 10 bases; unmatched bases: 5. Germline V lookup: CDR1 SQVTM, CDR2 ANQGSEA. This CDR3 reads CSVQRTGSQYF. DNA of the CDR3: TGCAGCGTTCAAAGGACAGGGTCGCAGTATTTT.

This chain joins TRBV28 and TRBJ2-3; D call uncertain. The CDR3 runs to 15 residues. Germline CDR1 reads MDHEN; CDR2 reads SYDVKM. The V end lost 2 bases, the J end lost 1 base, and 10 bases lay between the germline ends. The CDR3, as DNA: TGTGCCAGCAGTTTACGGAGTTGGGGCACAGATACGCAGTATTTT. As protein: CASSLRSWGTDTQYF.

The rearrangement uses TRBV5-6 and TRBJ2-1, with 10 nucleotides matching TRBD2. The CDR3 sequence is 15 residues long. The trim removed 5 bases at V and 0 bases at J, leaving 2 bases unmatched. From germline, CDR1 is SGHDT and CDR2 YYEEEE. The CDR3 region has the DNA TGTGCCAGCAGGTCTAGCGGGAGCTCCTACAATGAGCAGTTCTTC. Its protein product is CASRSSGSSYNEQFF.

The CDR3 sequence: CAITVLADAGHGELFF. The CDR3 DNA is TGTGCCATCACCGTTCTAGCGGACGCCGGGCACGGGGAGCTGTTTTTT. J is TRBJ2-2 and V is TRBV10-3; 7 bases match TRBD2. Germline CDR1 ENHRY, CDR2 SYGVKD. There are 16 residues in the CDR3. J was trimmed by 7 bases and V by 7 bases; bases with no gene match: 15.

This clone appeared a single time. The chain combines TRBV7-2 with TRBJ2-1, with 9 bases lining up with TRBD2. Germline V lookup: CDR1 SGHTA, CDR2 FQGNSA. The V and J ends lost 1 base and 4 bases, in that order; junction bases with no gene match: 2. The CDR3 consists of 15 residues. CDR3 in DNA: TGTGCCAGCAGCTTAGTGACTAGCGGATACAATGAGCAGTTCTTC. Translated: CASSLVTSGYNEQFF.

The chain couples TRBV27 to TRBJ2-1, with TRBD2 identical over 16 bases. Trimming cost V 5 bases and J 2 bases; bases outside gene matches: 15. The CDR3 runs 21 residues. The germline CDR1 and CDR2 sequences are MNHEY and SMNVEV (reference sequence). Written as DNA, the CDR3 is TGTGCCAGCAGTCCAAAGATCCCGGGACTAGCGGGAGGGATGGCCTACAATGAGCAGTTCTTC. Translating it yields CASSPKIPGLAGGMAYNEQFF.

In the case of this clone: Mismatch with germline at one junction end may stem from a read error. The genes are TRBV7-9 and TRBJ2-5; D perhaps matches TRBD1 (5 bases). The CDR3 has 16 amino acids. Per germline, CDR1 SEHNR and CDR2 FQNEAQ (reference sequence). The CDR3 is CSSSSRRTSLGETQYF. The CDR3 bases are TGTTCCAGCAGCTCACGACGGACAAGCCTAGGGGAGACCCAGTACTTC.

This chain links TRBV6-5 with TRBJ2-3, with D maybe TRBD2 (6 bases). V shed 4 bases and J shed 6 bases, with 17 bases lying between them. The CDR3 spans 15 residues. The germline V gene has CDR1 MNHEY and CDR2 SVGAGI. CDR3 bases: TGTGCCAGCAGTTCGATCCCTCTAGCGCGGGATACGCAGTATTTT. Translating it yields CASSSIPLARDTQYF.